The rows below give T cell receptor beta chains drawn from one sample of a study of blood T cell repertoires in COVID-19. The table came from immunoSEQ multiplex PCR; TCRdb's copy has only in-frame clones and leaves some out. Of under 250,000 clones listed, about 91% are singletons. Sequences were obtained from peripheral blood. Receptor source: an elderly man with acute or convalescent COVID-19. Both conserved end residues are part of each CDR3. D genes are given only for firm matches. The size entry is marked missing in some rows and otherwise reads once, few, many or a size class.

clone size: .
J gene: TRBJ2-2
D gene: TRBD1
V gene: TRBV25-1
CDR3 protein: CASRDRASSYGELFF
CDR3 DNA: TGTGCCAGCAGAGACAGGGCTTCTAGCTACGGGGAGCTGTTTTTT

clone size: .
J gene: TRBJ2-2
D gene: .
V gene: TRBV3-1/TRBV3-2
CDR3 protein: CASSQGRSTGELFF
CDR3 DNA: TGTGCCAGCAGCCAAGGAAGGAGCACCGGGGAGCTGTTTTTT

clone size: .
J gene: TRBJ2-3
D gene: TRBD2
V gene: TRBV7-2
CDR3 protein: CASSSGRGAGTDTQYF
CDR3 DNA: TGTGCCAGCAGCTCTGGGCGGGGGGCCGGGACAGATACGCAGTATTTT

clone size: .
J gene: TRBJ2-5
D gene: .
V gene: TRBV5-6
CDR3 protein: CASSLRGNQETQYF
CDR3 DNA: TGTGCCAGCAGCTTAAGGGGGAACCAAGAGACCCAGTACTTC

clone size: few
J gene: TRBJ1-1
D gene: .
V gene: TRBV2
CDR3 protein: CASMRVFSEAFF
CDR3 DNA: TGTGCCAGCATGCGGGTATTTTCTGAAGCTTTCTTT

clone size: .
J gene: TRBJ1-5
D gene: .
V gene: TRBV7-8
CDR3 protein: CASSLLGDQPQHF
CDR3 DNA: TGTGCCAGCAGCTTACTCGGGGATCAGCCCCAGCATTTT

clone size: few
J gene: TRBJ1-1
D gene: TRBD1
V gene: TRBV20-1
CDR3 protein: CSASQGQGLTEAFF
CDR3 DNA: TGCAGTGCTAGTCAAGGACAGGGTTTAACTGAAGCTTTCTTT

clone size: few
J gene: TRBJ1-2
D gene: TRBD1
V gene: TRBV14
CDR3 protein: CASSQDRGHGYTF
CDR3 DNA: TGTGCCAGCAGCCAAGATAGGGGGCATGGCTACACCTTC

clone size: .
J gene: TRBJ2-2
D gene: .
V gene: TRBV13
CDR3 protein: CASSFLGVLRGTGELFF
CDR3 DNA: TGTGCCAGCAGCTTTTTAGGGGTACTCCGTGGAACCGGGGAGCTGTTTTTT

clone size: .
J gene: TRBJ1-5
D gene: TRBD1
V gene: TRBV28
CDR3 protein: CASKTQGGSNQPQHF
CDR3 DNA: TGTGCCAGTAAAACCCAGGGGGGAAGCAATCAGCCCCAGCATTTT

clone size: .
J gene: TRBJ2-7
D gene: TRBD2
V gene: TRBV27
CDR3 protein: CASSSPGLSIYEQYF
CDR3 DNA: TGTGCCAGCAGTTCACCGGGACTATCTATCTACGAGCAGTACTTC

clone size: .
J gene: TRBJ1-1
D gene: .
V gene: TRBV20-1
CDR3 protein: CSARSGLEAFF
CDR3 DNA: TGCAGTGCTAGAAGCGGACTTGAAGCTTTCTTT

clone size: .
J gene: TRBJ2-1
D gene: .
V gene: TRBV7-9
CDR3 protein: CASQQDSQYNEQFF
CDR3 DNA: TGTGCCAGCCAACAGGACAGTCAATACAATGAGCAGTTCTTC

clone size: few
J gene: TRBJ2-2
D gene: .
V gene: TRBV6-2/TRBV6-3
CDR3 protein: CASSQTSLTGELFF
CDR3 DNA: TGTGCCAGCAGCCAGACTTCTCTCACCGGGGAGCTGTTTTTT

clone size: .
J gene: TRBJ1-1
D gene: .
V gene: TRBV6-5
CDR3 protein: CASSTGRGTEAFF
CDR3 DNA: TGTGCCAGCAGTACAGGGAGGGGCACTGAAGCTTTCTTT

clone size: .
J gene: TRBJ2-7
D gene: TRBD1
V gene: TRBV2
CDR3 protein: CASGGQGGYEQYF
CDR3 DNA: TGTGCCAGCGGTGGACAGGGGGGATACGAGCAGTACTTC

clone size: .
J gene: TRBJ1-1
D gene: .
V gene: TRBV7-9
CDR3 protein: CASSPTELNTEAFF
CDR3 DNA: TGTGCCAGCAGCCCTACAGAATTGAACACTGAAGCTTTCTTT

clone size: .
J gene: TRBJ2-2
D gene: .
V gene: TRBV2
CDR3 protein: CASTLTSITGELFF
CDR3 DNA: TGTGCCAGCACCCTAACTAGCATTACCGGGGAGCTGTTTTTT

clone size: .
J gene: TRBJ2-5
D gene: .
V gene: TRBV21-1
CDR3 protein: CASSKTSSGRRETQYF
CDR3 DNA: TGTGCCAGCAGCAAAACTTCTAGCGGGAGGCGAGAGACCCAGTACTTC

clone size: .
J gene: TRBJ1-3
D gene: .
V gene: TRBV19
CDR3 protein: CASSYLRQFSGNTIYF
CDR3 DNA: TGTGCCAGTAGCTATCTTCGACAGTTCTCTGGAAACACCATATATTTT

clone size: .
J gene: TRBJ2-3
D gene: TRBD2
V gene: TRBV7-3
CDR3 protein: CASSLVGGARAGDEDTQYF
CDR3 DNA: TGTGCCAGCAGCTTAGTCGGCGGGGCGAGAGCGGGAGATGAAGATACGCAGTATTTT

clone size: .
J gene: TRBJ2-5
D gene: TRBD1
V gene: TRBV27
CDR3 protein: CASSMGQIKETQYF
CDR3 DNA: TGTGCCAGCAGTATGGGACAGATAAAAGAGACCCAGTACTTC

clone size: once
J gene: TRBJ2-7
D gene: TRBD1
V gene: TRBV5-1
CDR3 protein: CASSLWDSDNEQYF
CDR3 DNA: TGCGCCAGCAGCTTGTGGGACAGCGACAACGAGCAGTACTTC

clone size: .
J gene: TRBJ1-1
D gene: .
V gene: TRBV19
CDR3 protein: CASSIDHRVNTEAFF
CDR3 DNA: TGTGCCAGTAGTATAGATCACAGGGTGAACACTGAAGCTTTCTTT

clone size: .
J gene: TRBJ1-5
D gene: .
V gene: TRBV19
CDR3 protein: CASSSVSNQPQHF
CDR3 DNA: TGTGCCAGTAGTTCGGTGAGCAATCAGCCCCAGCATTTT

clone size: .
J gene: TRBJ2-7
D gene: TRBD2
V gene: TRBV6-5
CDR3 protein: CASSYSGGIEQYF
CDR3 DNA: TGTGCCAGCAGTTACTCGGGGGGGATCGAGCAGTACTTC

clone size: once
J gene: TRBJ2-1
D gene: .
V gene: TRBV11-3
CDR3 protein: CASSPELAAYNEQFF
CDR3 DNA: TGTGCCAGCAGCCCCGAGTTAGCGGCATACAATGAGCAGTTCTTC

clone size: .
J gene: TRBJ1-2
D gene: TRBD1
V gene: TRBV5-1
CDR3 protein: CASSRTRDSSNYGYTF
CDR3 DNA: TGCGCCAGCAGCCGCACTCGGGACAGCTCTAACTATGGCTACACCTTC

clone size: .
J gene: TRBJ1-1
D gene: TRBD1
V gene: TRBV19
CDR3 protein: CASSVDRDRGTEAFF
CDR3 DNA: TGTGCCAGTAGTGTCGACCGGGACAGGGGAACTGAAGCTTTCTTT

clone size: .
J gene: TRBJ2-7
D gene: TRBD1
V gene: TRBV5-5
CDR3 protein: CASSLSSGQGAYEQYF
CDR3 DNA: TGTGCCAGCAGCTTGTCCTCGGGACAGGGGGCCTACGAGCAGTACTTC

clone size: .
J gene: TRBJ2-2
D gene: TRBD1
V gene: TRBV5-3
CDR3 protein: CARSLGRGRGELFF
CDR3 DNA: TGTGCCAGAAGCTTGGGCAGGGGGCGTGGGGAGCTGTTTTTT

clone size: .
J gene: TRBJ2-1
D gene: .
V gene: TRBV28
CDR3 protein: CASSFLGEARNEQFF
CDR3 DNA: TGTGCCAGCAGTTTTCTGGGAGAAGCTAGAAATGAGCAGTTCTTC

clone size: .
J gene: TRBJ1-5
D gene: .
V gene: TRBV11-2
CDR3 protein: CASSLESQGQPQHF
CDR3 DNA: TGTGCCAGCAGCTTAGAGTCCCAGGGGCAGCCCCAGCATTTT

clone size: .
J gene: TRBJ1-1
D gene: .
V gene: TRBV7-2
CDR3 protein: CASSLATEDTEAFF
CDR3 DNA: TGTGCCAGCAGCTTAGCGACAGAGGACACTGAAGCTTTCTTT

clone size: once
J gene: TRBJ2-1
D gene: .
V gene: TRBV18
CDR3 protein: CASSPAGDREQFF
CDR3 DNA: TGTGCCAGCTCACCCGCAGGGGACCGAGAGCAGTTCTTC

clone size: few
J gene: TRBJ1-1
D gene: .
V gene: TRBV6-5
CDR3 protein: CASSYGGLGTEAFF
CDR3 DNA: TGTGCCAGCAGTTACGGGGGCCTTGGCACTGAAGCTTTCTTT

clone size: .
J gene: TRBJ2-7
D gene: .
V gene: TRBV1
CDR3 protein: CTSSQDRTGGPHEQYF
CDR3 DNA: TGCACCAGCAGCCAAGATAGAACGGGAGGACCCCACGAGCAGTACTTC

clone size: .
J gene: TRBJ2-1
D gene: TRBD2
V gene: TRBV28
CDR3 protein: CASSPVPSGRYNEQFF
CDR3 DNA: TGTGCCAGCAGCCCTGTACCTAGCGGGAGGTACAATGAGCAGTTCTTC

clone size: .
J gene: TRBJ2-1
D gene: .
V gene: TRBV19
CDR3 protein: CASSNSGRNEQFF
CDR3 DNA: TGTGCCAGTAGTAATAGCGGTCGCAATGAGCAGTTCTTC

clone size: few
J gene: TRBJ1-6
D gene: .
V gene: TRBV4-2
CDR3 protein: CASSQDRTVYNSPLHF
CDR3 DNA: TGTGCCAGCAGCCAAGATAGGACAGTCTATAATTCACCCCTCCACTTT

clone size: .
J gene: TRBJ2-2
D gene: .
V gene: TRBV4-1
CDR3 protein: CASSQGPATGELFF
CDR3 DNA: TGCGCCAGCAGCCAAGGCCCCGCGACCGGGGAGCTGTTTTTT

clone size: once
J gene: TRBJ1-2
D gene: TRBD1
V gene: TRBV18
CDR3 protein: CASSPRAPGQGYGYTF
CDR3 DNA: TGTGCCAGCTCACCACGAGCACCGGGACAGGGCTATGGCTACACCTTC

clone size: .
J gene: TRBJ1-2
D gene: TRBD1
V gene: TRBV19
CDR3 protein: CASSIFGDSRTYGYTF
CDR3 DNA: TGTGCCAGTAGTATCTTCGGGGACAGCAGAACCTATGGCTACACCTTC

clone size: once
J gene: TRBJ2-6
D gene: .
V gene: TRBV6-5
CDR3 protein: CASSSYRETGANVLTF
CDR3 DNA: TGTGCCAGCAGTTCCTACAGGGAGACTGGGGCCAACGTCCTGACTTTC

clone size: .
J gene: TRBJ1-6
D gene: TRBD1
V gene: TRBV2
CDR3 protein: CASSTGGDSPLHF
CDR3 DNA: TGTGCCAGTTCGACAGGGGGCGATTCACCCCTCCACTTT

clone size: .
J gene: TRBJ1-2
D gene: TRBD1
V gene: TRBV5-3
CDR3 protein: CARSLGTGLAANYGYTF
CDR3 DNA: TGTGCCAGAAGCTTGGGGACAGGACTGGCGGCTAACTATGGCTACACCTTC

clone size: .
J gene: TRBJ1-1
D gene: .
V gene: TRBV5-5
CDR3 protein: CASSITDRQNTEAFF
CDR3 DNA: TGTGCCAGCAGCATTACAGACAGGCAGAACACTGAAGCTTTCTTT